One sample yielded the 10 T cell receptor beta chains listed below, sequenced in a study of brain T cells in children with intractable seizures. Generated by immunoSEQ multiplex PCR, the TCRdb table keeps only in-frame clones and is missing some. This sample yields about 340,000 clones, of which about 93% are seen a single time; around 5% belongs to the top ten. Documented time point: blood from clinic visit 5 months post-surgery; TSC patient then seizure free. Sequencing used peripheral blood, obtained about 5 months after surgery. The receptors were gathered from a boy under three years old with tuberous sclerosis and intractable seizures.

The gene calls are TRBV5-4 and TRBJ2-2, with 14 bases lining up with TRBD2. The CDR3 is made up of 16 amino acids. Trimming cost V 3 bases and J 7 bases; bases outside gene matches: 5. CDR1 is SGHNT, CDR2 YYREEE, per germline (reference sequence). The CDR3 DNA follows: TGTGCCAGCAGCTCGGGACTAGCGGGAGTGGTCGGGGAGCTGTTTTTT. This translates into CASSSGLAGVVGELFF.

This CDR3 is CSASSGQGARETQYF. The CDR3 nucleotides are TGCAGTGCTAGTAGCGGACAGGGGGCTCGGGAGACCCAGTACTTC. The chain combines TRBV20-1 with TRBJ2-5; TRBD1 aligns across 11 bases. The CDR3 spans 15 residues. J lost 5 bases, V lost 3 bases, and 8 bases had no gene match. Per germline, CDR1 DFQATT and CDR2 SNEGSKA (reference sequence).

The rearrangement joins TRBV24-1 to TRBJ2-1, with 14 bases identical to TRBD2. CDR1 and CDR2 from the germline V gene are KGHDR and SFDVKD. The CDR3 length is 15 residues. V lost 5 bases, J lost 8 bases, and 4 bases stayed unmatched. The CDR3 DNA sequence: TGTGCCACCAGTGTAGGGACTAGCGGGAGTGATGAGCAGTTCTTC. This translates into CATSVGTSGSDEQFF.

The CDR3 region has the DNA TGTGCCACCAGCAGAGAACGGGGACAGGGGGCCTACGCGTATGGCTACACCTTC. Translated: CATSRERGQGAYAYGYTF. The chain recombines TRBV15 with TRBJ1-2; TRBD1 matches at 12 bases. In germline, CDR1 is LNHNV, CDR2 YYDKDF (reference sequence). V lost 0 bases and J lost 5; bases outside the gene matches: 10. The CDR3 loop spans 18 amino acids. The full variable domain, in which reference TRBV15 and TRBJ1-2 provide the parts outside the CDR3, is DAMVIQNPRYQVTQFGKPVTLSCSQTLNHNVMYWYQQKSSQAPKLLFHYYDKDFNNEADTPDNFQSRRPNTSFCFLDIRSPGLGDTAMYLCATSRERGQGAYAYGYTFGSGTRLTVV.

The chain joins TRBV5-1 to TRBJ1-4, with TRBD1 matching 10 bases. Germline CDR1 is SGHRS and CDR2 is YFSETQ. With 0 bases clipped from V and 8 bases from J, the junction kept 4 bases outside the gene matches. This CDR3 region has 15 residues. CDR3 in amino acids: CASSLAWTGGEKLFF. The CDR3 DNA follows: TGCGCCAGCAGCTTGGCCTGGACAGGGGGAGAAAAACTGTTTTTT.

Points on this clone: Germline is not matched at one junction end, which may reflect a read error. The V call is TRBV5-8, the J call TRBJ2-3; no definite D call. CDR1 is SGHTS, CDR2 YDEGEE, per germline. The length of the CDR3 is 10 residues. The chain's CDR3 is CASSSLDMDF. The DNA of the CDR3 is TGTGCCAGCAGCTCCCTCGACATGGATTTT.

The gene calls are TRBV6-6 and TRBJ2-1; 7 nucleotides line up with TRBD2. This CDR3 has 16 amino acids. The germline V gene encodes CDR1 MNHNY and CDR2 SVGAGI (reference sequence). The V segment lost 6 bases and the J segment 3 bases; nucleotides outside the gene matches: 11. The CDR3 is CASSLTSRGVYNEQFF. For the CDR3, the DNA is TGTGCCAGCAGCCTGACTAGCCGGGGGGTCTACAATGAGCAGTTCTTC.

This sequence joins TRBV3-1 (or the pseudogene TRBV3-2) and TRBJ2-7; 9 bases agree with TRBD2. Germline CDR1 and CDR2: LGHDT and YNNKEL (reference sequence). The CDR3 has 14 amino acids. Trimming took 5 bases from V and 1 from J; bases not matched to a gene: 3. CDR3 coding DNA: TGTGCCAGCAGCGGGACTAGCCGTTCCTACGAGCAGTACTTC. Its protein product is CASSGTSRSYEQYF.

The chain employs TRBV27 and TRBJ2-2; unclear D gene. V was pared by 5 bases and J by 2 bases, with 15 bases between. The V gene's germline CDR1 is MNHEY and CDR2 SMNVEV (reference sequence). This CDR3 has 16 residues. CDR3 sequence (DNA): TGTGCCAGCAGTCTTAGAATGGTAGAAAACACCGGGGAGCTGTTTTTT. Translated, it gives CASSLRMVENTGELFF.

The rearrangement uses TRBV5-1 and TRBJ2-3, with D maybe TRBD2 (5 bases). Between the trimmed V and J ends, which lost 1 base and 8 bases, there was a span of 20 bases. The CDR3 extends over 16 amino acids. CDR1 is SGHRS and CDR2 is YFSETQ in the germline V gene. The CDR3 sequence: CASSLNPTREHGTQYF. CDR3 bases: TGCGCCAGCAGCTTGAACCCCACCCGGGAACATGGTACGCAGTATTTT. The whole variable domain, filled in from reference TRBV5-1 and TRBJ2-3, reads KAGVTQTPRYLIKTRGQQVTLSCSPISGHRSVSWYQQTPGQGLQFLFEYFSETQRNKGNFPGRFSGRQFSNSRSEMNVSTLELGDSALYLCASSLNPTREHGTQYFGPGTRLTVL.